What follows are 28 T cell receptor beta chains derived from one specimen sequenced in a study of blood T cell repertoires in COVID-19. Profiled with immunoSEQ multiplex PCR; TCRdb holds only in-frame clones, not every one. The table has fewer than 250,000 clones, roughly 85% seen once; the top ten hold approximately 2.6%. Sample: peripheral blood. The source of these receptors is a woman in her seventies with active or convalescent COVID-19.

In DNA, the CDR3 is TGTGCCAGCAGGGCAGGGGGTCGAGGCACCGGGGAGCTGTTTTTT. Translation gives CASRAGGRGTGELFF. This chain uses TRBV9 with TRBJ2-2; 7 nucleotides align to TRBD1. J was trimmed by 4 bases and V by 5 bases; bases with no gene match: 8. CDR3 size: 15 residues. The germline V gene has CDR1 SGDLS and CDR2 YYNGEE.

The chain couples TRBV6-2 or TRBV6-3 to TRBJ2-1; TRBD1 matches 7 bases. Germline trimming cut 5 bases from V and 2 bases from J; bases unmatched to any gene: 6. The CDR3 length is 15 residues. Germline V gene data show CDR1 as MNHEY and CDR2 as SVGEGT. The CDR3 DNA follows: TGTGCCAGCAGTGACAGACAGGGCACCTACAATGAGCAGTTCTTC. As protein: CASSDRQGTYNEQFF.

The CDR3 loop is CASVAGPGSGEAFF. The CDR3 nucleotides are TGCGCCAGCGTTGCGGGACCAGGGAGTGGGGAAGCTTTCTTT. The V and J genes are TRBV5-1 and TRBJ1-1, with D possibly matching TRBD1 (5 bases). The germline V and J ends were trimmed by 7 bases and 8 bases, with 21 bases remaining between them. This CDR3 spans 14 amino acids. Germline V gene data show CDR1 as SGHRS and CDR2 as YFSETQ.

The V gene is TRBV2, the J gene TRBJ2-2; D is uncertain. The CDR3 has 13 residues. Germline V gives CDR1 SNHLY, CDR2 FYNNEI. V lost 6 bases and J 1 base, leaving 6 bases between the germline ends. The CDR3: CASRSRNTGELFF. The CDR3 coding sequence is TGTGCCAGCAGATCCAGGAACACCGGGGAGCTGTTTTTT.

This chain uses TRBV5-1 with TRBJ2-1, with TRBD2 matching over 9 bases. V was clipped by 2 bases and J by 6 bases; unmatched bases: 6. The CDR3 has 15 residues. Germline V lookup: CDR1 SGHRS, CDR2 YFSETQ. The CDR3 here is CASSFLAGTSNEQFF. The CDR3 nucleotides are TGCGCCAGCAGCTTTCTAGCGGGGACGTCCAATGAGCAGTTCTTC. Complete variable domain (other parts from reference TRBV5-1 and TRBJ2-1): KAGVTQTPRYLIKTRGQQVTLSCSPISGHRSVSWYQQTPGQGLQFLFEYFSETQRNKGNFPGRFSGRQFSNSRSEMNVSTLELGDSALYLCASSFLAGTSNEQFFGPGTRLTVL.

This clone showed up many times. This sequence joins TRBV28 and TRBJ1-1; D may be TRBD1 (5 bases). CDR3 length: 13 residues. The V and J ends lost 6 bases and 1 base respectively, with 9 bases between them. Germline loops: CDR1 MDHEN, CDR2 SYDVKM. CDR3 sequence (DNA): TGTGCCAGCAGGTCAGGGTCGAACACTGAAGCTTTCTTT. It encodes CASRSGSNTEAFF.

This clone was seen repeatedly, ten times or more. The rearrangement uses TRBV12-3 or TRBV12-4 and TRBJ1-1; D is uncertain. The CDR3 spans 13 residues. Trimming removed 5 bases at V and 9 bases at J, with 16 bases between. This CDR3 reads CASSPRSGKQAFF. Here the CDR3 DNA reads TGTGCCAGCAGTCCGCGGTCGGGGAAGCAAGCTTTCTTT.

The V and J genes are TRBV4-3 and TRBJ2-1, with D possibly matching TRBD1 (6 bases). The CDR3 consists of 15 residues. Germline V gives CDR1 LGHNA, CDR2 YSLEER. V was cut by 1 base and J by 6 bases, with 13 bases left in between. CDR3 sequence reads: CASSQGRQVANEQFF. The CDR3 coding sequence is TGCGCCAGCAGCCAAGGGAGACAGGTGGCCAATGAGCAGTTCTTC.

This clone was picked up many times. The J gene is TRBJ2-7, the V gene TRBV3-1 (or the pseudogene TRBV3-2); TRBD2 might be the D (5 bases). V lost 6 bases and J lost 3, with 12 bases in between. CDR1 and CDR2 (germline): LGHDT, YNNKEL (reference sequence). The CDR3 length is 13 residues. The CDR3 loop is CASSLGRGYEQYF. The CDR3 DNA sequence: TGTGCCAGCAGTCTTGGACGGGGCTACGAGCAGTACTTC.

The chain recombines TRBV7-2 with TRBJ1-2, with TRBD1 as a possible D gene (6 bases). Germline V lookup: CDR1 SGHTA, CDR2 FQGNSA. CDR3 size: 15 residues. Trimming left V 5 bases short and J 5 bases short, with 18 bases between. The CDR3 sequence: CASSPYRVAQYGYTF. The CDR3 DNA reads TGTGCCAGCAGCCCGTACAGGGTTGCCCAATATGGCTACACCTTC.

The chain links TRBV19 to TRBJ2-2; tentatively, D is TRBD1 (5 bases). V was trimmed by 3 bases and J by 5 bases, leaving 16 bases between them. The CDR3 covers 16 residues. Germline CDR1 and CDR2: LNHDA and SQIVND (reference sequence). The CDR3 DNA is TGTGCCAGTAGTATTAGGGGTTCGTTGGGGACCGGGGAGCTGTTTTTT. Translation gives CASSIRGSLGTGELFF.

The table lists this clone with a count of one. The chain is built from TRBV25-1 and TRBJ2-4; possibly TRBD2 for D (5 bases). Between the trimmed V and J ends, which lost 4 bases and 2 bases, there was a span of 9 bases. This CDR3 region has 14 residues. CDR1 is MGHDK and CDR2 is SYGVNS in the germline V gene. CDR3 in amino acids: CASSAGSPKNIQYF. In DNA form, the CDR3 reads TGTGCCAGCAGTGCTGGGAGCCCCAAAAACATTCAGTACTTC.

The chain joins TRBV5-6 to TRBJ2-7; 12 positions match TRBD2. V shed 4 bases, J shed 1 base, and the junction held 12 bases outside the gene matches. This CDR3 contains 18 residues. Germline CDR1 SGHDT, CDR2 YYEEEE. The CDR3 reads CASSPPRDGLAGSYEQYF. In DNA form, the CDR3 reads TGTGCCAGCAGCCCCCCTAGAGACGGACTAGCGGGGTCCTACGAGCAGTACTTC.

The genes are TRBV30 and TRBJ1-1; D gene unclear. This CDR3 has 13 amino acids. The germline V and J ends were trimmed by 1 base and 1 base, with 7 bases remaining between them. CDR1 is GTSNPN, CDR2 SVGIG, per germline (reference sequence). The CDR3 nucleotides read TGTGCCTGGAGTGAGCATCGGAACACTGAAGCTTTCTTT. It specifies CAWSEHRNTEAFF.

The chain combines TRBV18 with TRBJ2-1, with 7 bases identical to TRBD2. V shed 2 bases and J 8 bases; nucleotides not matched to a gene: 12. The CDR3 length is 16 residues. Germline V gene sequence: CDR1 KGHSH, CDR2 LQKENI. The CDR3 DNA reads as TGTGCCAGCTCACCATCATTTGGCGGGAGTGATGATGAGCAGTTCTTC. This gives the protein CASSPSFGGSDDEQFF.

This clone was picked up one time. Here the CDR3 reads CASSALGGQGAKKLFF. The CDR3 bases are TGTGCCAGCAGCGCCCTGGGGGGACAGGGGGCGAAAAAACTGTTTTTT. The chain employs TRBV9 and TRBJ1-4; 12 nucleotides line up with TRBD1. V gave up 3 bases and J gave up 9 bases; unmatched junction bases: 9. Germline CDR1 reads SGDLS; CDR2 reads YYNGEE. CDR3 length: 16 amino acids. Based on the CDR3 plus reference TRBV9 and TRBJ1-4, the full variable domain is DSGVTQTPKHLITATGQRVTLRCSPRSGDLSVYWYQQSLDQGLQFLIQYYNGEERAKGNILERFSAQQFPDLHSELNLSSLELGDSALYFCASSALGGQGAKKLFFGSGTQLSVL.

DNA of the CDR3: TGTGCCTGGAGTGTCCGGGGTCCCGGTGGGGGCTACACCTTC. This sequence encodes CAWSVRGPGGGYTF. This rearrangement joins TRBV30 to TRBJ1-2; D not resolved. The CDR3 totals 14 residues. Trimming stripped 0 bases from V and 8 bases from J, with 16 bases between. CDR1 is GTSNPN and CDR2 is SVGIG in the germline V gene (reference sequence).

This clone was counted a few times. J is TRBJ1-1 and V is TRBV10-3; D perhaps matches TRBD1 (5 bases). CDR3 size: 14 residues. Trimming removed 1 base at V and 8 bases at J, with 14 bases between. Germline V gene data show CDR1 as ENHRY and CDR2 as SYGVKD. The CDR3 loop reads CAISEFRGEGEAFF. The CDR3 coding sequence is TGTGCCATCAGTGAGTTTAGAGGGGAGGGGGAAGCTTTCTTT.

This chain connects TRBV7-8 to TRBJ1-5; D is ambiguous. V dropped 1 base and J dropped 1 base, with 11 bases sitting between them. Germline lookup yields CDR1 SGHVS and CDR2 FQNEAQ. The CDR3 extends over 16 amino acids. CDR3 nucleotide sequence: TGTGCCAGCAGCTTAGTCGCGGTTCGAAGCAATCAGCCCCAGCATTTT. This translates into CASSLVAVRSNQPQHF.

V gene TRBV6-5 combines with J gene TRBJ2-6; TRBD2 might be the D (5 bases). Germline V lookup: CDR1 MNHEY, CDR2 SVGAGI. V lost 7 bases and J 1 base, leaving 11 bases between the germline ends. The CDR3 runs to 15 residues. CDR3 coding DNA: TGTGCCAGCACGGGAATACGGTCTGGGGCCAACGTCCTGACTTTC. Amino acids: CASTGIRSGANVLTF.

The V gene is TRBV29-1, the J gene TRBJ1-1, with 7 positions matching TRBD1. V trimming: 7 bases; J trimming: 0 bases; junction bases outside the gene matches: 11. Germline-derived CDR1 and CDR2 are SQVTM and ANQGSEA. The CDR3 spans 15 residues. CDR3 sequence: CSALFGGTVNTEAFF. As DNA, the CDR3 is TGCAGCGCCCTATTCGGCGGGACAGTGAACACTGAAGCTTTCTTT.

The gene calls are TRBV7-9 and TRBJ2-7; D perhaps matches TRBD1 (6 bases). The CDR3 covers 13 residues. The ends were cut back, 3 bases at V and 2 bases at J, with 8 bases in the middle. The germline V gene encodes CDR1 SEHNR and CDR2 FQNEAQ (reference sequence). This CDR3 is CASSLTGPYEQYF. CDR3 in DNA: TGTGCCAGCAGCTTGACAGGACCCTACGAGCAGTACTTC.

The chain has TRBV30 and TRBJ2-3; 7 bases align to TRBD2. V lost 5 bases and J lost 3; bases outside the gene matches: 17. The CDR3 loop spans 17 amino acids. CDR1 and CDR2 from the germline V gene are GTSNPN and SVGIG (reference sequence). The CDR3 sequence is CAWADWTGRDGTDTQYF. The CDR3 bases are TGTGCCTGGGCCGATTGGACTGGGAGGGACGGAACAGATACGCAGTATTTT.

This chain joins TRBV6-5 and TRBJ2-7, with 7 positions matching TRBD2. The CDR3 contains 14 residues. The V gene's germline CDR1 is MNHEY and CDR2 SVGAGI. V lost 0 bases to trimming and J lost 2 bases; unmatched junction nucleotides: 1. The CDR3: CASSYSRETYEQYF. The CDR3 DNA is TGTGCCAGCAGTTACTCGCGGGAGACCTACGAGCAGTACTTC.

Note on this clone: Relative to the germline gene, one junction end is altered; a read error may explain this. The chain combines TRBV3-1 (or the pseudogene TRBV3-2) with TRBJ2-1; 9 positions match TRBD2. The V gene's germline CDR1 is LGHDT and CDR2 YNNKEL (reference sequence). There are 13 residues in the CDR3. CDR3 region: CASSPHLRGGLVF. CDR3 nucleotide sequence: TGTGCCAGCAGCCCCCATTTGCGGGGGGGCCTAGTCTTC.

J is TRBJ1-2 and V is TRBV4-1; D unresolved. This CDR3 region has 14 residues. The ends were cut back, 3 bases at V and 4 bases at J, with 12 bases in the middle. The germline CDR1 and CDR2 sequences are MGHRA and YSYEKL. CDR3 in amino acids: CASSHGVLSYGYTF. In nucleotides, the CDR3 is TGCGCCAGCAGCCATGGAGTCTTGAGCTATGGCTACACCTTC.

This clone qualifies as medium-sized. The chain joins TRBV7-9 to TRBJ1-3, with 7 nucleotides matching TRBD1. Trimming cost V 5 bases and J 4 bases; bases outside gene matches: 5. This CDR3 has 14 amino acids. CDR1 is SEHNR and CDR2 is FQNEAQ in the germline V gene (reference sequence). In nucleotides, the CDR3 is TGTGCCAGCAGCGCACCGGGACAGGGAAACACCATATATTTT. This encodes CASSAPGQGNTIYF. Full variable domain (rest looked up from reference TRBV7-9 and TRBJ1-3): DTGVSQNPRHKITKRGQNVTFRCDPISEHNRLYWYRQTLGQGPEFLTYFQNEAQLEKSRLLSDRFSAERPKGSFSTLEIQRTEQGDSAMYLCASSAPGQGNTIYFGEGSWLTVV.

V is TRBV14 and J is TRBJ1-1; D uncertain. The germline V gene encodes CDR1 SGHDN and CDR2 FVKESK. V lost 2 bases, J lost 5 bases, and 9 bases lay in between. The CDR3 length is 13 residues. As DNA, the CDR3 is TGTGCCAGCAGCCAAAATCACCAGACTGAAGCTTTCTTT. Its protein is CASSQNHQTEAFF.